This entry features one T cell receptor beta chain sequence. Its specificity is unknown. The germline gene is not matched at one end of the junction; a read error may be the cause. This sample stems from a study of cytomegalovirus exposure and HLA in healthy donors. Notes on the study in general: It has been reported that TCR beta sequences accurately predicted the HLA-A and HLA-B alleles of most subjects.

Both 60 Vbeta primers and 13 Jbeta primers went into the PCR. The assay was immunoSEQ multiplex PCR, and TCRdb's table has in-frame clones only and misses some. Of about 93,000 clones listed, roughly 60% are singletons. The TCR originated in a boy between 10 and 17 years old in good health and CMV-seropositive. Material for sequencing was PBMCs.

Here the CDR3 reads CSVEGGADF. The CDR3 DNA reads as TGCAGCGTTGAGGGAGGGGCCGACTTC. This chain uses TRBV29-1 with TRBJ1-2; D may be TRBD1 (5 bases). This CDR3 has 9 residues. From germline, CDR1 is SQVTM and CDR2 ANQGSEA.